This record concerns one TCR beta chain sequence. Its specific antigen is unknown. Qualities for individual bases were not recorded, and no much larger clone is one base off. Taken with the paper, the label for time point translates to: baseline before first vaccination. Samples from vaccinated people were obtained from the UK trials COV001 and COV002, which included a single-blind randomized controlled phase 2/3 trial of AZD1222 (ChAdOx1 nCoV-19) in healthy adults. Trial participant PBMC samples were collected at day 0 and day 28 after the second dose for TCRbeta chain sequencing. This entry belongs to a study of T cell responses to AZD1222 COVID-19 vaccine (dated by TCRdb to about 2021). Regarding the research as a whole: Because spike-specific TCR depth and breadth did not differ between the two schedules, AZD1222 recipients who got a second dose at roughly 4 weeks were pooled with those who got a second dose at roughly 12 weeks. A total of just over 230 trial participants underwent TCR sequencing, of whom around 200 received two doses of AZD1222 and 26 received two doses of the MenACWY control vaccine. Trial participants were enrolled into age subgroups of 18-55, 56-69 and 70-plus years, which contained about 160, 30 and 59 TCR-sequenced participants, respectively.

Relative to germline, V is missing 4 bases and J is missing 4 bases, with 8 bases of the junction outside any gene match. CDR1 SQVTM and CDR2 ANQGSEA were looked up in the germline V gene. The CDR3 holds 15 amino acids from the cysteine to the phenylalanine. Here the CDR3 DNA is all that survives: 45 bases in frame from base 1. Overall study outcomes, separate from this receptor: Because no samples from the day 14 peak response were available, repertoires could be characterized only after the peak T cell response. CD4 TCRs associated with the vaccine covered the entire spike protein, and the dominant responses were in regions 160-218 and 743-854. Most participants were white British and females outnumbered males, and the authors suggested that clonal diversity may have been underestimated. Reportedly, close to half of the unique spike-specific TCRs recognized epitopes lying outside the regions that are mutated in the B.1.351 and B.1.1.7 variants. In the small 56-69-year group, the increase in depth fell short of significance, most likely because of low power. Conclusions about previously exposed vaccinees are limited because only six or seven AZD1222 recipients were SARS-CoV-2 seropositive at baseline. Spike-specific TCR breadth and depth rose significantly after two AZD1222 doses compared with day 0 and with MenACWY recipients.

The CDR3 regions of human TCRbeta chains were analyzed by immunosequencing. In the original analysis: Repertoire TCRs were checked for matches against a reference library of SARS-CoV-2-specific TCRs that had been generated using the MIRA antigen-specificity platform. Breadth meant the fraction of unique TCRs that were SARS-CoV-2-associated, whereas depth meant the fraction of total T cells that were SARS-CoV-2-associated. Using the MIRA data, each spike-specific TCR was mapped to the spike region that the TCR reacts to and placed in a CD4 or CD8 class. Log10-transformed breadth and depth values were compared by one-way ANOVA with Sidak's multiple comparisons tests. TCRdb provides this immuneACCESS table in a form limited to in-frame rearrangements. Some clones are lacking; in checked studies, under half of them reflect an unresolved V gene, and why the rest are absent is not known. V and J calls and clone size are those listed in that table; D and trimming were worked out from the DNA. The sample profile shows 180,000 or so clones; about 89% of them were found once. Roughly 1.7% of the sample lies in the top ten.

The chain employs TRBV29-1 and TRBJ2-2; 8 nucleotides in the junction match TRBD2. Sample: peripheral blood, taken on day 0 of AZD1222 vaccination. The source is an adult in good health. The DNA reads as follows: TGCAGCGTTGTCTCCGGGGGGGGAATCACCGGGGAGCTGTTTTTT. The translation is CSVVSGGGITGELFF.